The 14 T cell receptor beta chains reported below all come from one sample, sequenced in a study of patients and donors after allogeneic stem cell transplantation. TCRdb re-called the RT-PCR reads through MiXCR, storing one row per CDR3 protein. The data show 150,000 to 200,000 distinct CDR3 sequences, about a quarter seen once. Sequencing used blood, either unsorted or a sorted T cell fraction (not recorded which). The receptors were sampled from a human donor who was either an allogeneic HSCT recipient or a stem cell or donor lymphocyte infusion donor (not recorded which). It is not recorded whose cells these are; they may come from a transplant donor.

The CDR3 DNA reads TGCGCCAGCACCTACAGGGTAGGGACCTCCTACGAGCAGTACTTC. Translation gives CASTYRVGTSYEQYF. The chain uses TRBV4-3 and TRBJ2-7; possibly TRBD1 for D (6 bases). The CDR3 runs 15 residues. Trimming left V 7 bases short and J 0 bases short, with 16 bases between. Germline V CDR1 and CDR2: LGHNA, YSLEER.

This chain uses TRBV20-1 with TRBJ2-3; D possibly uses TRBD1 or TRBD2 (5 bases each). The CDR3 extends over 14 amino acids. In germline, CDR1 is DFQATT, CDR2 SNEGSKA (reference sequence). This CDR3 is CSAPGAGGTDTQYF. CDR3 DNA sequence: TGCAGCGCCCCCGGGGCGGGCGGCACAGATACGCAGTATTTT.

The genes are TRBV5-1 and TRBJ2-3; D call uncertain. With 4 bases removed from V and 2 bases from J, the gap between germline ends came to 8 bases. Germline-derived CDR1 and CDR2 are SGHRS and YFSETQ. CDR3 size: 13 residues. CDR3 DNA: TGCGCCAGCAGCCAGCAAAACACAGATACGCAGTATTTT. Its protein product is CASSQQNTDTQYF.

V and J are TRBV25-1 and TRBJ1-4; 7 bases line up with TRBD1. Per the germline V gene, CDR1 is MGHDK and CDR2 is SYGVNS. The trim removed 4 bases at V and 7 bases at J, leaving 6 bases unmatched. The CDR3 runs to 14 residues. CDR3: CASSADRETEKLFF. The CDR3 bases are TGTGCCAGCAGTGCTGACAGGGAAACTGAAAAACTGTTTTTT.

The chain recombines TRBV18 with TRBJ1-1, with no clear D. There are 15 residues in the CDR3. The germline CDR1 and CDR2 sequences are KGHSH and LQKENI. Trimming removed 1 base at V and 1 base at J, with 10 bases between. The CDR3 loop reads CASSPRRTQNTEAFF. DNA for the CDR3: TGTGCCAGCTCACCACGGCGAACCCAGAACACTGAAGCTTTCTTT.

A few counts support this clonotype. This chain connects TRBV20-1 to TRBJ1-5; TRBD1 agrees at 8 bases. The V and J ends lost 2 bases and 1 base, in that order; junction bases with no gene match: 4. Germline assignment: CDR1 DFQATT and CDR2 SNEGSKA (reference sequence). This CDR3 contains 15 residues. CDR3 DNA sequence: TGCAGTGCTAGACGGACAGGGATCAGCAATCAGCCCCAGCATTTT. Its protein is CSARRTGISNQPQHF.

This clonotype was counted a few times. CDR3 loop: CASSLGTGGINEQFF. CDR3 coding DNA: TGTGCCAGCAGTCTGGGGACAGGGGGCATCAATGAGCAGTTCTTC. V gene TRBV12-3 or TRBV12-4 combines with J gene TRBJ2-1, with 12 positions matching TRBD1. The CDR3 consists of 15 residues. The J segment lost 6 bases and the V segment lost 5 bases, leaving 5 bases of the junction unmatched.

The rearrangement links TRBV7-2 to TRBJ2-3; D possibly uses TRBD1 or TRBD2 (6 bases each). Germline CDR1 is SGHTA and CDR2 is FQGNSA. Deletions cut 5 bases from V and 9 bases from J, with 15 bases between. The CDR3 has 13 residues. The CDR3 DNA sequence: TGTGCCAGCAGCGCAGGACAGAGCGGGACGCAGTATTTT. This gives the protein CASSAGQSGTQYF. The complete variable domain, with remaining parts taken from reference TRBV7-2 and TRBJ2-3, reads GAGVSQSPSNKVTEKGKDVELRCDPISGHTALYWYRQSLGQGLEFLIYFQGNSAPDKSGLPSDRFSAERTGGSVSTLTIQRTQQEDSAVYLCASSAGQSGTQYFGPGTRLTVL.

This clonotype was seen a handful of times. V usage is TRBV3-1 and J usage is TRBJ1-1; D unresolved. This CDR3 comprises 14 residues. The V end was cut by 1 base, the J end by 6 bases, with 12 bases between. Germline V CDR1 and CDR2: LGHDT, YNNKEL (reference sequence). The DNA for the CDR3 is TGTGCCAGCAGCCAAGTGGTGGGAAGCGCTGAAGCTTTCTTT. Translating gives CASSQVVGSAEAFF.

V and J are TRBV6-5 and TRBJ1-2; the D gene is possibly TRBD1 (5 bases). The length of the CDR3 is 15 residues. V was pared by 5 bases and J by 2 bases, with 15 bases between. Germline values: CDR1 MNHEY, CDR2 SVGAGI. In DNA, the CDR3 is TGTGCCAGCAGTCCGGGGGAGCCATCCAACTATGGCTACACCTTC. It encodes CASSPGEPSNYGYTF.

The V gene is TRBV2, the J gene TRBJ2-7; TRBD1 matches 7 bases. Trimming at V came to 6 bases and at J to 3 bases, leaving 8 bases not matched to a gene. Germline CDR1 and CDR2: SNHLY and FYNNEI. The CDR3 extends over 14 amino acids. The CDR3 spells CASRLRDSYYEQYF. For the CDR3, the DNA is TGTGCCAGCAGGCTCAGGGACAGTTACTACGAGCAGTACTTC.

This clonotype showed up just a few times. CDR3 protein: CASSLTPIEFYTGELFF. The CDR3, as DNA: TGTGCCAGCAGTTTGACCCCGATCGAATTCTACACCGGGGAGCTGTTTTTT. V gene TRBV11-2 combines with J gene TRBJ2-2; D is unclear. Germline values: CDR1 SGHAT, CDR2 FQNNGV. Trimming left V 6 bases short and J 3 bases short, with 20 bases between. This CDR3 region has 17 residues.

This clonotype was recorded many times. The genes are TRBV7-2 and TRBJ1-2; perhaps TRBD1 as D (6 bases). The CDR3 runs to 17 residues. Germline values: CDR1 SGHTA, CDR2 FQGNSA. With 1 base removed from V and 2 bases from J, the gap between germline ends came to 17 bases. The CDR3 sequence is CASSLDSWAGANYGYTF. CDR3 nucleotides: TGTGCCAGCAGCTTAGATAGCTGGGCAGGGGCCAACTATGGCTACACCTTC.

This clonotype appeared a few times. The chain links TRBV20-1 to TRBJ1-1, with TRBD1 identical over 8 bases. With 0 bases clipped from V and 1 base from J, the junction kept 13 bases outside the gene matches. Germline CDR1 reads DFQATT; CDR2 reads SNEGSKA (reference sequence). The CDR3 totals 18 residues. This CDR3 is CSARDNRGMWYKNTEAFF. The CDR3 DNA is TGCAGTGCTAGAGATAACAGGGGGATGTGGTACAAGAACACTGAAGCTTTCTTT.